This T cell receptor beta chain came from a study of tissue T cells after allogeneic stem cell transplantation. The overall study: This research-autopsy study prospectively enrolled adult allogeneic hematopoietic cell transplant recipients with steroid-refractory graft-versus-host disease.

The CDR3 is made up of 15 amino acids. The V and J ends lost 4 bases and 7 bases, in that order; junction bases with no gene match: 9. Germline V CDR1 and CDR2: SGHNT, YYREEE (reference sequence). As for this clone: Its antigen remains unidentified.

Regarding the study as a whole: TCR repertoires tracked anatomic similarity, regardless of disease or transplant status.

The repertoire was sequenced with immunoSEQ multiplex PCR; TCRdb's copy has only in-frame clones and lacks some. The repertoire holds 25,000 to 35,000 clones, approximately 83% seen once, with roughly 3.5% in the top ten. This sample comprised blood, obtained before transplantation. V is TRBV5-4 and J is TRBJ2-1; 9 bases fit TRBD2. The clonotype comes from a woman aged 18 to 49 who later had graft-versus-host disease after an allogeneic stem cell transplant. The CDR3 is CASSTEGLALNEQFF. Here the CDR3 DNA reads TGTGCCAGCAGCACCGAGGGACTAGCTCTAAATGAGCAGTTCTTC.